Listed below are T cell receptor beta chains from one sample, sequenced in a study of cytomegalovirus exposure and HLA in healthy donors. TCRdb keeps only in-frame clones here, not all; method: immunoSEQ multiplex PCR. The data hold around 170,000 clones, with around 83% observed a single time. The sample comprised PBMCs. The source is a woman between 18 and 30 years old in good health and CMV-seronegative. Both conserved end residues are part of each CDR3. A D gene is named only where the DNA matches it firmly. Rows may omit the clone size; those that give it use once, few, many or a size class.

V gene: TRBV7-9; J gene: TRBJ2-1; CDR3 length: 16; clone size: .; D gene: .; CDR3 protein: CASSFPQGKVINEQFF; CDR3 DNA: TGTGCCAGCAGCTTCCCACAGGGTAAGGTGATCAATGAGCAGTTCTTC
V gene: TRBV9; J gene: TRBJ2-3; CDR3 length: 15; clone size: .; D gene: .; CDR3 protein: CASSEQGSRTDTQYF; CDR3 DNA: TGTGCCAGCAGCGAGCAGGGATCCCGCACAGATACGCAGTATTTT
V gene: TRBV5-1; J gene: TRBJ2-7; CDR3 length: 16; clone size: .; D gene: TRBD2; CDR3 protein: CASSWTAGEVLYEQYF; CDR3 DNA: TGCGCCAGCAGCTGGACAGCGGGAGAGGTCCTCTATGAGCAGTACTTC
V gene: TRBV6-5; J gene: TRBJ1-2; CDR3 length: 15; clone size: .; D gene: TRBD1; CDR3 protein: CASSKGTGSNYGYTF; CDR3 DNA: TGTGCCAGCAGCAAAGGGACAGGAAGTAACTATGGCTACACCTTC
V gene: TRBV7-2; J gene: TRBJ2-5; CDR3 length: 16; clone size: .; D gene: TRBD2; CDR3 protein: CASSLLGGGTGETQYF; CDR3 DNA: TGTGCCAGCAGCTTGCTCGGCGGGGGGACGGGGGAGACCCAGTACTTC
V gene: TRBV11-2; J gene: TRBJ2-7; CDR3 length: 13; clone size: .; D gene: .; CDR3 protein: CASSFLGSYEQYF; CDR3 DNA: TGTGCCAGCAGCTTTCTAGGCTCCTACGAGCAGTACTTC
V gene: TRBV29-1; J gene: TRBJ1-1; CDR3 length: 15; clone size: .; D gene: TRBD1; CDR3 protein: CSVEGPTGANTEAFF; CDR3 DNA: TGCAGCGTTGAAGGACCGACAGGGGCCAACACTGAAGCTTTCTTT
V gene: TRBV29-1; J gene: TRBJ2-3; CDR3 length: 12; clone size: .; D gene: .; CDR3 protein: CSVVPTTDAQYF; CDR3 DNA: TGCAGCGTTGTTCCCACAACAGATGCGCAGTATTTT
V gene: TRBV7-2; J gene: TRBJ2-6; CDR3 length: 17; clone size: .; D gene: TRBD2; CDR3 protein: CASSHFGDYSGANVLTF; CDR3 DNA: TGTGCCAGCAGCCATTTCGGGGACTACTCTGGGGCCAACGTCCTGACTTTC
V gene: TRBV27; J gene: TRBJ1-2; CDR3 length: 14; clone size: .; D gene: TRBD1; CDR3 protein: CASRRDRANYGYTF; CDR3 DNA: TGTGCCAGCAGAAGGGACAGGGCTAACTATGGCTACACCTTC
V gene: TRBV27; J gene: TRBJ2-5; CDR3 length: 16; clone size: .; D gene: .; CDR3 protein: CASICGSRSIKETQYF; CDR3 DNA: TGTGCCAGCATTTGTGGCAGTCGGAGCATAAAAGAGACCCAGTACTTC
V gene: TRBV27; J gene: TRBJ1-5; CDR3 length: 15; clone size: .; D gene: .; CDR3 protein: CASKGESETGRPQHF; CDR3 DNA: TGTGCCAGCAAGGGGGAATCGGAGACTGGACGGCCCCAGCATTTT
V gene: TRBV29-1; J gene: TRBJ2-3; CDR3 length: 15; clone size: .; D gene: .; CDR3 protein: CSVEDVQASTDTQYF; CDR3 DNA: TGCAGCGTTGAAGACGTACAGGCTAGCACAGATACGCAGTATTTT
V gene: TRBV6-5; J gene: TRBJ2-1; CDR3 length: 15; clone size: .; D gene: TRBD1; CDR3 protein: CASSYSGGADNEQFF; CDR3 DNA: TGTGCCAGCAGTTACTCAGGGGGCGCGGACAATGAGCAGTTCTTC
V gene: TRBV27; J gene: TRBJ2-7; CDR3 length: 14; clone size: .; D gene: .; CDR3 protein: CASSSEGVPYEQYF; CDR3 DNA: TGTGCCAGCAGTTCGGAGGGCGTACCTTACGAGCAGTACTTC
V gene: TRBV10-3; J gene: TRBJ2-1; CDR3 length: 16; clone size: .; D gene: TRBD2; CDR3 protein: CAIRPGLAGSYNEQFF; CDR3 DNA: TGTGCCATCAGGCCAGGACTAGCGGGATCCTACAATGAGCAGTTCTTC
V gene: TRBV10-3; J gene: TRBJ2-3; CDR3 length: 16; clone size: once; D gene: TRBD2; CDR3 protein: CAISESGGRGWDTQYF; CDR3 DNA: TGTGCCATCAGTGAGTCGGGCGGGAGAGGCTGGGATACGCAGTATTTT
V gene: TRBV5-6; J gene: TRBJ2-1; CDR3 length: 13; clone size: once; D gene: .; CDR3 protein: CASSLFLDNEQFF; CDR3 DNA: TGTGCCAGCAGCTTGTTCTTAGACAATGAGCAGTTCTTC
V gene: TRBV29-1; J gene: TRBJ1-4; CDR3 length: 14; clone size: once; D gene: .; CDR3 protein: CSVLYQGTNEKLFF; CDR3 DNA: TGCAGCGTCCTATACCAGGGAACTAATGAAAAACTGTTTTTT
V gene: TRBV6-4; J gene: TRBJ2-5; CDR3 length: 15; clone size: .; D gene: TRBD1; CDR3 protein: CASSWTGGNQETQYF; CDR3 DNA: TGTGCCAGCAGTTGGACAGGGGGCAACCAAGAGACCCAGTACTTC
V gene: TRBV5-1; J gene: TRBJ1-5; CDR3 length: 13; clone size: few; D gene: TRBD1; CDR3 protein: CASSAQGDQPQHF; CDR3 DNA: TGCGCCAGCAGCGCTCAGGGGGATCAGCCCCAGCATTTT
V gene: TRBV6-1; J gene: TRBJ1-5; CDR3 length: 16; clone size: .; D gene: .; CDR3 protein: CASSEVVGVVGQPQHF; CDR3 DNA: TGTGCCAGCAGTGAAGTAGTAGGGGTGGTCGGGCAGCCCCAGCATTTT
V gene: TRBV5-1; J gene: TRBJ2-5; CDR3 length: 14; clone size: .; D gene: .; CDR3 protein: CASSQELDQETQYF; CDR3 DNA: TGCGCCAGCAGTCAAGAACTAGACCAAGAGACCCAGTACTTC
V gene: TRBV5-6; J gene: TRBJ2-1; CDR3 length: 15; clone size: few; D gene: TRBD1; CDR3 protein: CASSQGTGPYNEQFF; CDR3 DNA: TGTGCCAGCAGCCAGGGGACAGGGCCATACAATGAGCAGTTCTTC